The 20 T cell receptor beta chains below were found in one sample sequenced in a study of Ad26.COV2.S vaccination and SARS-CoV-2 variants. Described treatment: some 20 received Ad26.COV2.S at low or high dose, single or two shots; several received placebo; per-sample allocation not given. Sampling took place 63 days after the first vaccine or placebo injection. Sequenced by immunoSEQ multiplex PCR; TCRdb stores in-frame clones only, minus some. Found here are some 270,000 clones, 87% of them singletons; the top ten hold about 2.8%. The material was peripheral blood, obtained in a trial of Ad26.COV2.S vaccine versus placebo. These receptors were collected from a person between 18 and 65 years old who received the Ad26.COV2.S COVID-19 vaccine or a placebo.

The chain uses TRBV11-2 and TRBJ1-4, with 9 bases fitting TRBD1. Germline loops: CDR1 SGHAT, CDR2 FQNNGV. V shed 5 bases and J 8 bases; nucleotides not matched to a gene: 9. CDR3 size: 15 residues. The CDR3 region has the DNA TGTGCCAGCAGCCCTTACAGGGGGCGAGGCGAAAAACTGTTTTTT. Protein: CASSPYRGRGEKLFF.

This clone has a single count. V usage is TRBV7-6 and J usage is TRBJ1-1; maybe TRBD1 (6 bases). The CDR3 runs 14 residues. The V gene's germline CDR1 is SGHVS and CDR2 FNYEAQ. Trimming left V 3 bases short and J 5 bases short, with 13 bases between. The CDR3 region has the DNA TGTGCCAGCAGCTTTTCAGGCAGGGGAACTGAAGCTTTCTTT. It is translated as CASSFSGRGTEAFF. The full variable domain, completed using reference TRBV7-6 and TRBJ1-1, is GAGVSQSPRYKVTKRGQDVALRCDPISGHVSLYWYRQALGQGPEFLTYFNYEAQQDKSGLPNDRFSAERPEGSISTLTIQRTEQRDSAMYRCASSFSGRGTEAFFGQGTRLTVV.

V is TRBV27 and J is TRBJ2-7; 8 bases map to TRBD1. J gave up 5 bases and V 1 base, and 7 bases lay outside the gene matches. The CDR3 extends over 15 amino acids. Germline V lookup: CDR1 MNHEY, CDR2 SMNVEV (reference sequence). The CDR3, as DNA: TGTGCCAGCAGTTTATGGTCAGGGGGCCGGGACGAGCAGTACTTC. Its translation is CASSLWSGGRDEQYF.

This sequence joins TRBV7-9 and TRBJ2-1, with TRBD2 matching over 8 bases. Germline lookup yields CDR1 SEHNR and CDR2 FQNEAQ (reference sequence). CDR3 length: 12 residues. J was trimmed by 9 bases and V by 5 bases; bases with no gene match: 3. The CDR3: CASSESGSEQFF. The CDR3 DNA reads TGTGCCAGCAGCGAAAGCGGGAGTGAGCAGTTCTTC.

The CDR3 is CASSSQGHQPQHF. CDR3 bases: TGTGCCAGCAGTTCCCAGGGTCATCAGCCCCAGCATTTT. The chain couples TRBV6-2 or TRBV6-3 to TRBJ1-5, with D perhaps matching TRBD1 (5 bases). Between the trimmed V and J ends, which lost 4 bases and 5 bases, there was a span of 9 bases. The CDR3 has 13 amino acids. Germline assignment: CDR1 MNHEY and CDR2 SVGEGT.

V gene TRBV9 combines with J gene TRBJ2-7; TRBD2 is a possible D gene (8 bases). The CDR3 consists of 16 residues. Trimming took off 4 bases at V and 4 bases at J, with 21 bases between the two ends. Germline V gene data show CDR1 as SGDLS and CDR2 as YYNGEE. In DNA form, the CDR3 reads TGTGCCAGCAGCCCTCCAGACAGGGCGGGGGGTTACGAGCAGTACTTC. This sequence encodes CASSPPDRAGGYEQYF.

V is TRBV11-2 and J is TRBJ2-7, with TRBD2 matching over 15 bases. The CDR3 length is 15 residues. The germline V gene has CDR1 SGHAT and CDR2 FQNNGV. The V segment lost 3 bases and the J segment 4 bases; nucleotides outside the gene matches: 1. CDR3 protein: CASSFGLAGGYEQYF. CDR3 sequence (DNA): TGTGCCAGCAGCTTCGGACTAGCGGGGGGGTACGAGCAGTACTTC.

The chain carries TRBV11-3 and TRBJ2-1, with D possibly TRBD1 on 6 matching bases. Germline V lookup: CDR1 SGHNT, CDR2 YENEEA. V was cut by 6 bases and J by 6 bases, with 12 bases left in between. This CDR3 is built from 13 residues. In nucleotides, the CDR3 is TGTGCCAGCAGTAAGGGGGTGGTCAATGAGCAGTTCTTC. It specifies CASSKGVVNEQFF.

The chain uses TRBV7-8 and TRBJ1-6, with a weak D call TRBD1 (6 bases). Germline CDR1 reads SGHVS; CDR2 reads FQNEAQ. Trimming pared 7 bases from V and 6 bases from J, leaving 16 bases between. The CDR3 covers 15 residues. CDR3 loop: CASTKAQGVNSPLHF. CDR3 sequence (DNA): TGTGCCAGCACTAAGGCACAGGGTGTTAATTCACCCCTCCACTTT.

V gene TRBV24-1 combines with J gene TRBJ1-2; D remains unclear. Looked up from germline, CDR1 is KGHDR and CDR2 is SFDVKD. Deletions cut 2 bases from V and 5 bases from J, with 8 bases between. CDR3 length: 13 residues. The CDR3 spells CATSDSDYYGYTF. CDR3 nucleotide sequence: TGTGCCACCAGTGATTCAGACTATTATGGCTACACCTTC.

This clone was seen just once. The chain employs TRBV2 and TRBJ1-6; D is unresolved. Germline CDR1 SNHLY, CDR2 FYNNEI. This CDR3 contains 15 residues. Trimming removed 8 bases from V and 4 bases from J, with 15 bases in between. CDR3 in DNA: TGTGCCAGCTACGGACCGAGCTCTTATAATTCACCCCTCCACTTT. It translates to CASYGPSSYNSPLHF. Filled out from reference TRBV2 and TRBJ1-6, the complete variable domain reads EPEVTQTPSHQVTQMGQEVILRCVPISNHLYFYWYRQILGQKVEFLVSFYNNEISEKSEIFDDQFSVERPDGSNFTLKIRSTKLEDSAMYFCASYGPSSYNSPLHFGNGTRLTVT.

The chain couples TRBV6-5 to TRBJ2-7; 8 bases map to TRBD1. This CDR3 region has 14 residues. The germline gives CDR1 MNHEY, CDR2 SVGAGI. J gave up 2 bases and V 8 bases, and 8 bases lay outside the gene matches. The CDR3 loop reads CASLAGTGTYEQYV. DNA of the CDR3: TGTGCCAGCCTAGCCGGGACAGGTACCTACGAGCAGTACGTC.

This clone has just one count. The rearrangement joins TRBV21-1 to TRBJ1-5. TRBV21-1 is a recognized pseudogene. The CDR3 runs 14 residues. The CDR3: CASSRKAGYQPQHF. Here the CDR3 DNA reads TGTGCCAGCAGCAGGAAGGCCGGGTATCAGCCCCAGCATTTT.

This chain links TRBV6-2 or TRBV6-3 with TRBJ1-4; D gene unclear. Germline loops: CDR1 MNHEY, CDR2 SVGEGT. The ends were cut back, 3 bases at V and 0 bases at J, with 2 bases in the middle. The CDR3 contains 13 residues. CDR3 coding DNA: TGTGCCAGCAGTTATACAACTAATGAAAAACTGTTTTTT. Amino acid sequence: CASSYTTNEKLFF.

The chain carries TRBV4-3 and TRBJ1-6; TRBD1 is a possible D gene (6 bases). Trimming left V 3 bases short and J 2 bases short, with 8 bases between. The CDR3 contains 15 residues. Germline loops: CDR1 LGHNA, CDR2 YSLEER. CDR3 sequence (DNA): TGCGCCAGCAGCCAGCAGGGGACCTATAATTCACCCCTCCACTTT. As protein: CASSQQGTYNSPLHF.

CDR3 residues: CASRDGLAARTDTQYF. The CDR3 DNA sequence: TGTGCCAGCAGGGACGGACTAGCGGCCCGCACAGATACGCAGTATTTT. The gene calls are TRBV2 and TRBJ2-3, with 10 bases matching TRBD2. With V trimmed by 6 bases and J by 1 base, 7 bases remained unmatched. Germline V lookup: CDR1 SNHLY, CDR2 FYNNEI. The CDR3 is made up of 16 amino acids. Full variable domain (missing parts from reference TRBV2 and TRBJ2-3): EPEVTQTPSHQVTQMGQEVILRCVPISNHLYFYWYRQILGQKVEFLVSFYNNEISEKSEIFDDQFSVERPDGSNFTLKIRSTKLEDSAMYFCASRDGLAARTDTQYFGPGTRLTVL.

Of note for this clone: Distinct nucleotide sequences in the sample also encode this CDR3. V gene TRBV7-9 combines with J gene TRBJ2-1; weak D call: TRBD2 (6 bases). The CDR3 consists of 12 residues. Trimming took off 5 bases at V and 10 bases at J, with 12 bases between the two ends. CDR1 is SEHNR and CDR2 is FQNEAQ in the germline V gene (reference sequence). Here the CDR3 reads CASSPGLAEQFF. Written as DNA, the CDR3 is TGTGCCAGCAGCCCCGGGCTAGCGGAGCAGTTCTTC.

The chain combines TRBV7-2 with TRBJ1-2; maybe TRBD1 (5 bases). Germline V gene data show CDR1 as SGHTA and CDR2 as FQGNSA. V lost 5 bases, J lost 4 bases, and 14 bases lay in between. The CDR3 runs to 14 residues. The chain's CDR3 is CASSPGGGFYGYTF. For the CDR3, the DNA is TGTGCCAGCAGCCCGGGGGGGGGATTCTATGGCTACACCTTC.

This sequence joins TRBV25-1 and TRBJ1-1; D might be TRBD1 (5 bases). V gave up 1 base and J gave up 7 bases, with 13 bases separating them. The CDR3 is 14 amino acids. Germline loops: CDR1 MGHDK, CDR2 SYGVNS. For the CDR3, the DNA is TGTGCCAGCAGTGAATTAGGGACCGTTCTTGAAGCTTTCTTT. Encoded protein: CASSELGTVLEAFF.

This clone was found once. The chain is built from TRBV19 and TRBJ1-6, with 8 positions matching TRBD1. The CDR3 is made up of 16 amino acids. V shed 6 bases and J 4 bases; nucleotides not matched to a gene: 8. CDR1 is LNHDA, CDR2 SQIVND, per germline (reference sequence). This CDR3 reads CASRDGQGNYNSPLHF. DNA for the CDR3: TGTGCCAGTAGGGACGGACAGGGAAATTATAATTCACCCCTCCACTTT.